This T cell receptor beta chain appears in the sequencing data of a study of CD8+CD57+ T cells in acquired aplastic anemia. V dropped 6 bases and J dropped 5 bases, with 17 bases sitting between them. Germline V gives CDR1 MNHNY, CDR2 SVGAGI (reference sequence). The CDR3 is 15 amino acids. Notes on the study in general: No significant difference in CD8+ Simpson's diversity was found between patients and controls.

Genomic DNA served as template for TCR beta VDJ and CDR3 profiling. One entry per CDR3 protein results from TCRdb running MiXCR on the reads. The table lists about 160,000 distinct CDR3 sequences, around 75% of them singletons. Sequencing was done on patients that had shown CD8+CD57+ cell expansion by flow cytometry. Regarding this clonotype: As yet, its antigen is unknown.

This chain joins TRBV6-6 and TRBJ2-1; the D gene is possibly TRBD1 (8 bases). The sample comprised sorted CD4+, CD8+, or CD8+CD57+ T cells (not recorded which) from PBMCs. The origin of this receptor is a human donor with aplastic anemia. The CDR3 DNA is TGTGCCAGCAGAACTAGACAGGGGAGGGACAATGAGCAGTTCTTC. It is translated as CASRTRQGRDNEQFF.